The next 5 T cell receptor beta chains were all read from a single sample in a study of cytomegalovirus exposure and HLA in healthy donors (dated by TCRdb to about 2017). Library generation was performed with the immunoSEQ multiplex PCR assay. The multiplex PCR relied on a mix of 60 forward primers for TCR Vbeta segments and 13 reverse primers for TCR Jbeta segments. The clones in this table, taken by TCRdb from immuneACCESS, are in-frame only. Not every clone is retained; where verified, under half of the shortfall comes from an unresolved V gene, and the cause of the rest is unknown. For this sample the table gives about 130,000 clones, of which more than 80% were detected only once. Clones ranked in the top ten supply 5% to 7% of the sample. Source material: PBMCs. Receptors were obtained from a woman in her thirties or forties in good health and CMV-seropositive.

The chain recombines TRBV7-9 with TRBJ2-7, with D possibly being TRBD2 (6 bases). From germline, CDR1 is SEHNR and CDR2 FQNEAQ (reference sequence). V gave up 5 bases and J gave up 2 bases, with 16 bases separating them. The CDR3 loop spans 15 amino acids. CDR3 bases: TGTGCCAGCAGCCGCCCTGGCGGGACCCCCTACGAGCAGTACTTC. This sequence encodes CASSRPGGTPYEQYF.

V usage is TRBV27 and J usage is TRBJ1-1; D is perhaps TRBD1 (6 bases). Trimming cost V 5 bases and J 8 bases, with 9 bases left between them. From germline, CDR1 is MNHEY and CDR2 SMNVEV (reference sequence). The CDR3 extends over 11 amino acids. Here the CDR3 DNA reads TGTGCCAGCAGTGTAACAGGGGAAGCTTTCTTT. Amino acid sequence: CASSVTGEAFF.

The chain is built from TRBV4-1 and TRBJ1-6; the D is unclear. Per the germline V gene, CDR1 is MGHRA and CDR2 is YSYEKL. V shed 0 bases and J shed 9 bases, with 12 bases lying between them. This CDR3 comprises 15 residues. In DNA form, the CDR3 reads TGCGCCAGCAGCCAAGATCGAGCCCCGGGTTCACCCCTCCACTTT. It yields the protein CASSQDRAPGSPLHF.

The chain couples TRBV6-5 to TRBJ2-7, with 7 bases aligning to TRBD2. Trimming at V came to 6 bases and at J to 5 bases, leaving 10 bases not matched to a gene. CDR3 size: 14 residues. Germline CDR1 reads MNHEY; CDR2 reads SVGAGI. The CDR3 spells CASSRRAAGDEQYF. CDR3 nucleotide sequence: TGTGCCAGCAGCCGTCGGGCGGCGGGAGACGAGCAGTACTTC.

The chain recombines TRBV14 with TRBJ2-7; no reliable D call. V gave up 4 bases and J gave up 3 bases, with 4 bases separating them. The CDR3 is made up of 11 amino acids. In germline, CDR1 is SGHDN, CDR2 FVKESK. The CDR3 spells CASSLHYEQYF. CDR3 sequence (DNA): TGTGCCAGCAGCCTCCACTACGAGCAGTACTTC.